This is a list of T cell receptor beta chains from one sample in a study of T-cell memory formation after mild COVID-19. TCRdb used MiXCR to reprocess the 5' RACE reads, holding one entry per CDR3 protein. The repertoire holds hundreds of thousands of distinct CDR3 sequences, with 20% to 25% as singletons. The sample consisted of PBMCs or a T cell subset sorted from them (not recorded which). The receptors were sampled from an adult woman who had mild COVID-19 (a few samples of this study predate the infection). Cell type and time point are not known. Each CDR3 is given with its conserved first and last residue.

>TRBV6-5|TRBJ2-3
CASRTWLGVGELRSEYF
>TRBV10-3|TRBJ2-1
CAISEGSGRDHNEQFF
>TRBV25-1|TRBJ1-4
CASTAAFHEKLFF
>TRBV9|TRBJ1-4
CASSVGGGPVAEKLFF
>TRBV24-1|TRBJ2-2
CATRGDSDTTGELFF
>TRBV7-3|TRBJ2-4
CASSLDRENIQYF
>TRBV29-1|TRBJ2-1
CSVDGTSGNTNEQFF
>TRBV27|TRBJ2-7
CASSRAVLTYEQYF
>TRBV10-3|TRBJ2-5
CAIGQSPETQYF
>TRBV15|TRBJ2-7
CATSRGSGYRSYEQYF
>TRBV20-1|TRBJ1-4
CSASDRGGFNEKLFF
>TRBV7-9|TRBJ1-3
CASSFRERGGNTIYF
>TRBV5-5|TRBJ1-4
CASSLAGTGYEKLFF
>TRBV7-7|TRBJ2-1
CASSLEGGLSEQFF
>TRBV12-3/TRBV12-4|TRBJ1-2
CASRQTGFNGYTF
>TRBV7-9|TRBJ1-3
CASTLSRGPGNTIYF
>TRBV6-1|TRBJ2-1
CASSEGTSSYNEQFF